Below are 15 T cell receptor beta chains sequenced from a single sample in a study of early T cells in non-severe SARS-CoV-2 infection. MiXCR, applied by TCRdb to the 5' RACE reads, yields one record per CDR3 protein. The table lists about 34,000 distinct CDR3 sequences, approximately 6% of them singletons, with 7.6% in the top ten. Sequencing input: whole blood. The receptors come from an adult who was a healthcare worker with PCR-confirmed SARS-CoV-2 infection or an uninfected control (not recorded which).

By its share, this clonotype is medium-sized. V usage is TRBV4-1 and J usage is TRBJ2-7; D is tentatively TRBD1 or TRBD2 (6 bases each). This CDR3 is 16 amino acids long. The V end was cut by 0 bases, the J end by 4 bases, with 16 bases between. Germline values: CDR1 MGHRA, CDR2 YSYEKL. This CDR3 is CASSQDQGTGLYEQYF. The CDR3 bases are TGCGCCAGCAGCCAAGATCAGGGGACGGGACTGTACGAGCAGTACTTC.

This clonotype was counted at least ten times. This chain uses TRBV20-1 with TRBJ2-4, with 8 bases aligning to TRBD1. CDR3 length equals 19 residues. Trimming removed 6 bases from V and 0 bases from J; junction bases left unmatched: 19. Germline V CDR1 and CDR2: DFQATT, SNEGSKA (reference sequence). The CDR3 spells CSASPRGQALKLAKNIQYF. Here the CDR3 DNA reads TGCAGTGCCTCACCCAGGGGACAGGCCCTAAAATTAGCCAAAAACATTCAGTACTTC.

The chain carries TRBV11-2 and TRBJ2-3; D gene ambiguous. This CDR3 is 16 amino acids long. Germline V gives CDR1 SGHAT, CDR2 FQNNGV. Trimming took 3 bases from V and 0 from J, leaving 13 bases between them. The CDR3 loop is CASSFGHRSSTDTQYF. In DNA, the CDR3 is TGTGCCAGCAGCTTCGGTCACAGATCAAGCACAGATACGCAGTATTTT.

This clonotype was detected many times. This sequence joins TRBV3-2 and TRBJ2-2. TRBV3-2 is a pseudogene. The CDR3 is 16 amino acids. The chain's CDR3 is CASSQVTTDITGELFF. CDR3 bases: TGTGCCAGCAGCCAAGTGACGACCGACATCACCGGGGAGCTGTTTTTT.

This chain links TRBV4-1 with TRBJ2-7; 10 bases agree with TRBD1. Germline loops: CDR1 MGHRA, CDR2 YSYEKL. J was trimmed by 5 bases and V by 2 bases; bases with no gene match: 3. The length of the CDR3 is 14 residues. The CDR3: CASSQRDRGNEQYF. The CDR3 nucleotides are TGCGCCAGCAGCCAACGGGACAGGGGCAACGAGCAGTACTTC.

In this sample, this clonotype is medium-sized. The V gene is TRBV4-3, the J gene TRBJ1-1, with 7 bases fitting TRBD1. CDR1 is LGHNA, CDR2 YSLEER, per germline. V shed 0 bases, J shed 1 base, and the junction held 11 bases outside the gene matches. The length of the CDR3 is 18 residues. CDR3 sequence: CASSQDGTGVEENTEAFF. The CDR3 DNA reads TGCGCCAGCAGCCAAGATGGAACAGGGGTGGAAGAGAACACTGAAGCTTTCTTT.

This chain links TRBV29-1 with TRBJ2-7; TRBD2 is a possible D gene (7 bases). The CDR3 covers 14 residues. Trimming removed 5 bases from V and 3 bases from J, with 17 bases in between. Germline lookup yields CDR1 SQVTM and CDR2 ANQGSEA. The CDR3: CSVKTGGPGYEQYF. CDR3 DNA sequence: TGCAGCGTTAAAACGGGGGGCCCAGGCTACGAGCAGTACTTC.

This clonotype was seen at least ten times. V and J are TRBV12-3 or TRBV12-4 and TRBJ2-1; TRBD2 matches at 7 bases. V was pared by 6 bases and J by 12 bases, with 14 bases of the junction left unmatched. This CDR3 is built from 14 residues. The CDR3 reads CASSSAGDAWGQFF. The CDR3 DNA follows: TGTGCCAGCAGCTCGGCGGGAGATGCCTGGGGGCAGTTCTTC.

J is TRBJ2-2 and V is TRBV7-9, with D tentatively TRBD2 (6 bases). CDR1 SEHNR and CDR2 FQNEAQ come from the germline V gene (reference sequence). This CDR3 has 16 amino acids. With 3 bases removed from V and 1 base from J, the gap between germline ends came to 12 bases. Here the CDR3 DNA reads TGTGCCAGCAGCTTTGTCGCGGGGCGGAACACCGGGGAGCTGTTTTTT. It translates to CASSFVAGRNTGELFF.

Many counts were recorded for this clonotype. The J gene is TRBJ2-7, the V gene TRBV12-3 or TRBV12-4; 8 bases match TRBD1. The CDR3 is 16 residues long. V shed 5 bases and J 9 bases; nucleotides not matched to a gene: 18. The CDR3 loop reads CASSPQDRAHGGAQYF. The CDR3 nucleotides are TGTGCCAGCAGTCCGCAGGACAGGGCCCATGGGGGAGCGCAGTACTTC.

In its sample, this clonotype was seen many times. The genes are TRBV7-9 and TRBJ2-1; tentative D call: TRBD1 (6 bases). Trimming pared 1 base from V and 3 bases from J, leaving 10 bases between. The CDR3 totals 15 residues. Germline loops: CDR1 SEHNR, CDR2 FQNEAQ (reference sequence). CDR3 DNA: TGTGCCAGCAGCTTAGGGGCAGGGGACTACAATGAGCAGTTCTTC. Translating it yields CASSLGAGDYNEQFF.

This rearrangement joins TRBV2 to TRBJ2-3, with D unresolved. Deletions cut 9 bases from V and 8 bases from J, with 6 bases between. CDR1 is SNHLY and CDR2 is FYNNEI in the germline V gene. The CDR3 totals 9 residues. CDR3 nucleotide sequence: TGTGCCAGAGGGATTACGCAGTATTTT. It codes for CARGITQYF.

This clonotype was detected ten times or more. The chain has TRBV11-1 and TRBJ1-1, with a weak D call TRBD1 (5 bases). The CDR3 loop spans 16 amino acids. The V end lost 0 bases, the J end lost 1 base, and 12 bases lay between the germline ends. Germline V gene lookup returns CDR1 SGHAT and CDR2 FQDESV (reference sequence). DNA for the CDR3: TGTGCCAGCAGCTTAGCGGCAGGGCGGACGAACACTGAAGCTTTCTTT. Protein sequence: CASSLAAGRTNTEAFF.

The chain recombines TRBV9 with TRBJ1-5, with TRBD1 matching 8 bases. The germline V gene encodes CDR1 SGDLS and CDR2 YYNGEE. This CDR3 comprises 14 residues. The V gene end was trimmed by 3 bases and the J gene end by 7 bases; junction bases not matched to a gene: 6. The CDR3 region has the DNA TGTGCCAGCAGCGCAGGGGGCAATGGGCAGCCCCAGCATTTT. Translated, it gives CASSAGGNGQPQHF.

In its sample, this clonotype was seen a few times. The genes are TRBV6-6 and TRBJ2-6; D is possibly TRBD1 or TRBD2 (5 bases each). V dropped 3 bases and J dropped 1 base, with 19 bases sitting between them. Germline V lookup: CDR1 MNHNY, CDR2 SVGAGI (reference sequence). There are 19 residues in the CDR3. The CDR3 is CASSYRGPKDFSGANVLTF. For the CDR3, the DNA is TGTGCCAGCAGTTATCGGGGACCAAAGGACTTTTCTGGGGCCAACGTCCTGACTTTC.